This TCR beta chain was recovered during a study of blood T cell repertoires in COVID-19. The overall study: Acute-phase and convalescent COVID-19 samples originated in the United States, Italy and Spain.

The CDR3 runs 13 residues. V was shortened by 3 bases and J by 0 bases, with 6 bases between the two germline ends. Germline V gene sequence: CDR1 SGDLS, CDR2 YYNGEE. In the authors' workflow: Amplified reference gene primers provided the basis for estimating nucleated cell counts. Sequencing was performed with immunoSEQ multiplex PCR; in TCRdb, only in-frame clones are kept and a portion is missing. V and J calls and clone size are given by that table; D and trimming were obtained from the DNA. The sample lists over 150,000 clones; around 90% were seen once. Material: peripheral blood. The J gene is TRBJ1-1, the V gene TRBV9; D is uncertain. This clonotype was sampled from a man between 18 and 29 years old with acute or convalescent COVID-19. This CDR3 is CASSGQVNTEAFF. The CDR3 DNA reads as TGTGCCAGCAGCGGCCAGGTGAACACTGAAGCTTTCTTT.